This is a list of T cell receptor beta chains from one sample in a study of OX40 agonist ivuxolimab in advanced cancers. The method was immunoSEQ multiplex PCR; TCRdb's version includes in-frame clones alone and lacks a portion of them. The sample has roughly 100,000 clones, around nine tenths seen once; the top ten hold around 0.85%. The sample in question was CD4+ or CD8+ T cells sorted from blood, obtained in a trial of the OX40 agonist ivuxolimab. The origin of the receptors is an adult with an advanced solid tumor such as melanoma, head and neck, liver or kidney cancer. CDR3s include the opening cysteine and the closing phenylalanine or tryptophan. The order of the fields is CDR3 protein, CDR3 DNA, J gene, V gene, D gene, clone size. A D gene is named only where the DNA matches it firmly. Some rows mark clone size as missing; the rest say once, few, many or name a class of expanded clone.

CASSLGRGRTRSNEQFF,TGTGCCAGCAGCTTAGGTCGGGGTAGGACTCGCAGCAATGAGCAGTTCTTC,TRBJ2-1,TRBV7-8,-,-
CASSLLTGGYEQYF,TGTGCCAGCAGCTTACTAACAGGGGGCTACGAGCAGTACTTC,TRBJ2-7,TRBV7-8,TRBD1,-
CASSGFRGTQYF,TGTGCCAGTAGTGGGTTTCGAGGGACCCAGTACTTC,TRBJ2-5,TRBV19,-,-
CATSRDPGVDKNIQYF,TGTGCCACCAGCAGAGATCCGGGGGTTGACAAAAACATTCAGTACTTC,TRBJ2-4,TRBV15,-,-
CASSQERGTGYGYTF,TGCGCCAGCAGCCAAGAGCGTGGGACAGGCTATGGCTACACCTTC,TRBJ1-2,TRBV4-3,TRBD1,-
CASSQTPGQGNQPQHF,TGCGCCAGCAGCCAAACTCCGGGACAGGGCAATCAGCCCCAGCATTTT,TRBJ1-5,TRBV4-3,TRBD1,once
CAWRTGPGQPQHF,TGTGCCTGGAGGACAGGGCCGGGTCAGCCCCAGCATTTT,TRBJ1-5,TRBV30,TRBD1,-
CASSGGSYEQYF,TGTGCCAGCAGTGGGGGGAGCTACGAGCAGTACTTC,TRBJ2-7,TRBV27,-,-
CASYSGTPNSPLHF,TGTGCCAGTTACTCCGGGACGCCGAATTCACCCCTCCACTTT,TRBJ1-6,TRBV19,-,-
CASSVALAGGLTQYF,TGTGCCAGCAGCGTAGCACTAGCGGGGGGGCTTACGCAGTATTTT,TRBJ2-3,TRBV9,TRBD2,once
CASGPTTGNAATGELFF,TGTGCTAGTGGGCCCACTACAGGGAACGCTGCGACCGGGGAGCTGTTTTTT,TRBJ2-2,TRBV12-5,-,-
CASSERGTGKEKLFF,TGTGCCAGCAGTGAAAGGGGGACAGGGAAAGAAAAACTGTTTTTT,TRBJ1-4,TRBV6-1,TRBD1,-
CASSSQETQYF,TGCGCCAGCAGCTCTCAAGAGACCCAGTACTTC,TRBJ2-5,TRBV5-1,-,-
CASSLAGSYNEQFF,TGTGCCAGCAGCCTAGCGGGATCCTACAATGAGCAGTTCTTC,TRBJ2-1,TRBV7-9,TRBD2,-
CASSLASPVGSYEQYF,TGCGCCAGCAGCTTGGCCTCCCCGGTGGGTTCCTACGAGCAGTACTTC,TRBJ2-7,TRBV5-1,-,once
CASSQIGTLFTGAQYF,TGTGCCAGCAGCCAGATTGGGACTCTCTTCACAGGGGCGCAGTATTTT,TRBJ2-3,TRBV4-2,-,-
CASSDRASNEKLFF,TGTGCCAGCAGCGACAGGGCTTCTAATGAAAAACTGTTTTTT,TRBJ1-4,TRBV9,-,-
CASSFLPSTDTQYF,TGTGCCAGCAGCTTTCTACCTAGCACAGATACGCAGTATTTT,TRBJ2-3,TRBV11-2,-,-
CASSFRLAQNEQFF,TGTGCCAGCAGTTTTAGACTAGCCCAGAATGAGCAGTTCTTC,TRBJ2-1,TRBV27,TRBD2,few
CASSTRTGALYEQYF,TGTGCCAGCAGCACGAGGACAGGGGCGCTCTACGAGCAGTACTTC,TRBJ2-7,TRBV27,TRBD1,-
CASSLRQGATGELFF,TGTGCCAGCAGCTTAAGGCAGGGGGCAACCGGGGAGCTGTTTTTT,TRBJ2-2,TRBV7-9,TRBD1,-
CASSPQSGGAGEQFF,TGTGCCAGCAGCCCGCAGAGCGGGGGGGCCGGTGAGCAGTTCTTC,TRBJ2-1,TRBV14,TRBD2,-
CASSLGTAGGGNEQFF,TGCGCCAGCAGCTTGGGCACGGCAGGCGGGGGCAATGAGCAGTTCTTC,TRBJ2-1,TRBV5-1,TRBD2,-
CAGNSQGGETQYF,TGTGCCGGTAACTCTCAGGGAGGGGAGACCCAGTACTTC,TRBJ2-5,TRBV30,TRBD2,-
CASSQEGYEQYF,TGTGCCAGCAGCCAAGAGGGGTACGAGCAGTACTTC,TRBJ2-7,TRBV14,-,-
CASSSPGTGGTEAFF,TGTGCCAGCAGTTCCCCGGGGACAGGCGGGACTGAAGCTTTCTTT,TRBJ1-1,TRBV28,TRBD1,-
CASSRAGDTGELFF,TGTGCCAGCAGCAGGGCGGGGGACACCGGGGAGCTGTTTTTT,TRBJ2-2,TRBV5-4,TRBD2,-
CASTSFLAGENEQFF,TGTGCCAGCACCTCCTTTCTAGCGGGGGAGAATGAGCAGTTCTTC,TRBJ2-1,TRBV21-1,-,-
CASSGRDGNTQYF,TGTGCCAGCAGCGGTCGGGACGGAAATACGCAGTATTTT,TRBJ2-3,TRBV9,-,-